This TCR beta chain appears in the sequencing data of a study of shared clonotypes between healthy human individuals. About the research overall: Three plates each covered CD4 naive and memory; CD8 naive two, CD8 memory one.

Deep-level assay runs were performed. Method: immunoSEQ multiplex PCR; TCRdb's copy keeps in-frame clones and lacks some. The sample holds roughly 2,000,000 clones, 93% seen once. There are 13 residues in the CDR3. Germline V gives CDR1 SQVTM, CDR2 ANQGSEA. Between the trimmed V and J ends, which lost 6 bases and 2 bases, there was a span of 13 bases. Naive CD8 populations comprised CD45RO-negative cells positively selected for CCR7, excluding terminally differentiated effector memory CD45RA+ cells. This clone was seen only a few times. This rearrangement joins TRBV29-1 to TRBJ1-1; no definite D call. Sequencing was performed on naive CD8+ T cells from PBMCs. The sequence was obtained from a man aged 18 to 29 in good health. Some clones in this sample may be carry-over from other donors' samples. The CDR3 DNA follows: TGCAGCGTGGAGGGCCGGCATAACACTGAAGCTTTCTTT. Its protein is CSVEGRHNTEAFF.